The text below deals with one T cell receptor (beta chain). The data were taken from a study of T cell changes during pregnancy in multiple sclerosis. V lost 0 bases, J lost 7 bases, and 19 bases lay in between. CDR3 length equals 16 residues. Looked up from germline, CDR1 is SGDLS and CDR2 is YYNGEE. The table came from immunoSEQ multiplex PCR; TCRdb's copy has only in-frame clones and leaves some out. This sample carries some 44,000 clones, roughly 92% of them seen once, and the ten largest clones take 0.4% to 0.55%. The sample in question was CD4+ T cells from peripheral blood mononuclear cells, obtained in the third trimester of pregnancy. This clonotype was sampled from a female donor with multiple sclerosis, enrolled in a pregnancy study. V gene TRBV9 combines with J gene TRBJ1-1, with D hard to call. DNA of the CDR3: TGTGCCAGCAGCGTAGGTGTCCCTTCGAGCGCTAGTGAAGCTTTCTTT. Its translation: CASSVGVPSSASEAFF.